This TCR beta chain was sequenced for a study of blood T cell repertoires in COVID-19. Under the authors' procedure: Amplifying reference gene primers gave estimates of nucleated cell counts. The method was immunoSEQ multiplex PCR; TCRdb's version includes in-frame clones alone and lacks a portion of them. Clonal size and the V and J genes are those of that table, whereas D and trimming came from the DNA. The sample holds about 190,000 clones, 79% seen once. This CDR3 spans 20 amino acids. The V segment lost 2 bases and the J segment 5 bases; nucleotides outside the gene matches: 16. The V gene's germline CDR1 is MGHRA and CDR2 YSYEKL.

The sample was peripheral blood. This chain joins TRBV4-1 and TRBJ2-5, with 14 bases fitting TRBD2. The sequence was collected from a man aged 60-69 years with active or convalescent COVID-19. The CDR3 DNA reads TGCGCCAGCAGCCAAACCCCGGGGAAGGGACTAGCGGGAGTAGGGGAGACCCAGTACTTC. Translated, it gives CASSQTPGKGLAGVGETQYF.